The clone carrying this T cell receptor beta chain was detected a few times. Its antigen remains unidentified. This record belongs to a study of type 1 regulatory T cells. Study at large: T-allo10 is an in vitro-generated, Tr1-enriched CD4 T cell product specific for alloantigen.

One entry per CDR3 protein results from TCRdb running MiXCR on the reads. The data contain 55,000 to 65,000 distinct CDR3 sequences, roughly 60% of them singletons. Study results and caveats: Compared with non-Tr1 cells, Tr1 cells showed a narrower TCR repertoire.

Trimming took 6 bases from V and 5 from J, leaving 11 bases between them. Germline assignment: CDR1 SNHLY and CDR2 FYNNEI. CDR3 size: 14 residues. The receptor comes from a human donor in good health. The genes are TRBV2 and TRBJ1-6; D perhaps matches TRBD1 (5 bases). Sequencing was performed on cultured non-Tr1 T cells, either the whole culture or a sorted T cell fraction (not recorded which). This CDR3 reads CASSSTANNSPLHF. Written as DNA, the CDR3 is TGTGCCAGCAGCTCGACAGCTAATAATTCACCCCTCCACTTT. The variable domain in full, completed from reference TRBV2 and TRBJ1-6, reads EPEVTQTPSHQVTQMGQEVILRCVPISNHLYFYWYRQILGQKVEFLVSFYNNEISEKSEIFDDQFSVERPDGSNFTLKIRSTKLEDSAMYFCASSSTANNSPLHFGNGTRLTVT.